These 32 T cell receptor beta chains were sequenced from one sample in a study of Graves' ophthalmopathy and Graves' hyperthyroidism. RNA transcripts provided the template for amplifying TCR beta CDR3 regions. RT-PCR with HTBI primers came first, then second-round multiplex PCR. TCRdb fed the multiplex PCR reads into MiXCR, producing one record per CDR3 protein. The sample consists of approximately 1.2 million distinct CDR3 sequences, 35% to 45% of them appearing once. The sequenced material came from peripheral blood or thyroid tissue (not recorded which). Source of these receptors: an adult man with Graves' hyperthyroidism.

The CDR3 protein is CASSLLGRDTQYF. CDR3 nucleotides: TGTGCCAGCAGTTTACTTGGTCGAGATACGCAGTATTTT. The chain is built from TRBV6-5 and TRBJ2-3; unclear D gene. V dropped 4 bases and J dropped 5 bases, with 10 bases sitting between them. CDR1 and CDR2 from the germline V gene are MNHEY and SVGAGI. This CDR3 is built from 13 residues.

The table lists this clonotype with a few counts. The CDR3 sequence: CASSERTGRLGEQYF. CDR3 sequence (DNA): TGTGCCAGCAGTGAAAGGACAGGCCGCTTGGGTGAGCAGTACTTC. V and J are TRBV12-3 or TRBV12-4 and TRBJ2-7; 7 bases are a match to TRBD1. The ends lost 5 bases at V and 7 bases at J; junction bases unmatched: 14. The CDR3 sequence is 15 residues long.

Only a few counts were recorded for this clonotype. V is TRBV25-1 and J is TRBJ2-5; D gene uncertain. The CDR3 contains 11 residues. Germline CDR1 MGHDK, CDR2 SYGVNS. The V end was cut by 11 bases, the J end by 0 bases, with 7 bases between. This chain's CDR3 is CAGRDQETQYF. The CDR3 DNA follows: TGTGCCGGCCGTGACCAAGAGACCCAGTACTTC. Based on the CDR3 plus reference TRBV25-1 and TRBJ2-5, the full variable domain is EADIYQTPRYLVIGTGKKITLECSQTMGHDKMYWYQQDPGMELHLIHYSYGVNSTEKGDLSSESTVSRIRTEHFPLTLESARPSHTSQYLCAGRDQETQYFGPGTRLLVL.

This clonotype was detected a few times. The chain combines TRBV14 with TRBJ1-1; D is ambiguous. The V end lost 1 base, the J end lost 9 bases, and 12 bases lay between the germline ends. Looked up from germline, CDR1 is SGHDN and CDR2 is FVKESK. This CDR3 has 13 residues. This CDR3 is CASSQALQLKAFF. DNA for the CDR3: TGTGCCAGCAGCCAAGCTTTACAACTGAAAGCTTTCTTT.

This clonotype was seen a handful of times. This chain joins TRBV28 and TRBJ1-2, with D uncertain. CDR3 length: 15 amino acids. Trimming left V 1 base short and J 0 bases short, with 9 bases between. Germline V gene data show CDR1 as MDHEN and CDR2 as SYDVKM. CDR3 coding DNA: TGTGCCAGCAGTTTATTTGCCATAGCTAACTATGGCTACACCTTC. This translates into CASSLFAIANYGYTF.

The sample holds many counts of this clonotype. The CDR3 DNA reads TGCAGTGCCCAGGGAGATCACAGGGTGGGCACTGAAGCTTTCTTT. This codes for CSAQGDHRVGTEAFF. The rearrangement uses TRBV20-1 and TRBJ1-1, with D perhaps TRBD1 (6 bases). Germline assignment: CDR1 DFQATT and CDR2 SNEGSKA (reference sequence). The CDR3 sequence is 15 residues long. Trimming took 6 bases from V and 4 from J, leaving 21 bases between them.

The chain employs TRBV20-1 and TRBJ1-2; D is unresolved. The germline V and J ends were trimmed by 3 bases and 3 bases, with 17 bases remaining between them. The CDR3 loop spans 15 amino acids. From germline, CDR1 is DFQATT and CDR2 SNEGSKA (reference sequence). The CDR3 protein is CSASIGAGGYYGYTF. As DNA, the CDR3 is TGCAGTGCTAGTATTGGAGCAGGCGGTTACTATGGCTACACCTTC.

This clonotype has a count of ten or more. This chain connects TRBV29-1 to TRBJ1-1; D is unresolved. CDR1 and CDR2 (germline): SQVTM, ANQGSEA. The CDR3 extends over 14 amino acids. V lost 2 bases and J 1 base, leaving 11 bases between the germline ends. The CDR3 nucleotides read TGCAGCGTTGAAACAAGTTTAAGGAACACTGAAGCTTTCTTT. Amino acid sequence: CSVETSLRNTEAFF.

Remarks on this clonotype: One end of the junction does not line up with germline, which may come from a read error. This chain uses TRBV7-6 with TRBJ2-2, with 7 bases that match TRBD1. This CDR3 has 16 amino acids. Looked up from germline, CDR1 is SGHVS and CDR2 is FNYEAQ. The CDR3 bases are TGCGCCAGCAGCCAGTCCCCGGACAGGCTCACCGGGGAGCTGTTTTTT. Protein product: CASSQSPDRLTGELFF.

This clonotype was counted a few times. This chain connects TRBV11-3 to TRBJ1-4, with TRBD1 matching 8 bases. This CDR3 spans 18 amino acids. Germline CDR1 and CDR2: SGHNT and YENEEA. V lost 1 base to trimming and J lost 7 bases; unmatched junction nucleotides: 14. The CDR3 sequence: CASSLGGGDRLVIEKLFF. CDR3 sequence (DNA): TGTGCCAGCAGCTTAGGTGGGGGGGACAGGTTGGTTATTGAAAAACTGTTTTTT.

This chain connects TRBV12-5 to TRBJ2-5, with 7 bases that match TRBD1. CDR1 and CDR2 from the germline V gene are LGHNT and FRNRAP. The junction had 2 bases not matched to a gene; V was cut back by 5 bases and J by 2 bases. This CDR3 is built from 13 residues. The DNA for the CDR3 is TGTGCTAGTGGTAAGGACAGGCAAGAGACCCAGTACTTC. It translates to CASGKDRQETQYF. Looking up the rest from reference TRBV12-5 and TRBJ2-5 gives the full variable domain: DARVTQTPRHKVTEMGQEVTMRCQPILGHNTVFWYRQTMMQGLELLAYFRNRAPLDDSGMPKDRFSAEMPDATLATLKIQPSEPRDSAVYFCASGKDRQETQYFGPGTRLLVL.

This clonotype occurred many times. The chain is built from TRBV7-2 and TRBJ2-7, with 8 bases aligning to TRBD1. CDR1 SGHTA and CDR2 FQGNSA come from the germline V gene. V trimming: 4 bases; J trimming: 7 bases; junction bases outside the gene matches: 9. The CDR3 has 14 residues. CDR3 sequence reads: CASSSDRGLREQYF. In DNA form, the CDR3 reads TGTGCCAGCAGCTCCGACAGGGGATTAAGGGAGCAGTACTTC.

This clonotype has at least ten counts. This sequence joins TRBV29-1 and TRBJ1-1; possible D gene TRBD1, 5 bases. The CDR3 runs to 15 residues. CDR1 is SQVTM, CDR2 ANQGSEA, per germline. Trimming left V 0 bases short and J 11 bases short, with 22 bases between. CDR3 nucleotide sequence: TGCAGCGTTGAAGATCTGGGACGTTGGGGACGTACGGCTTTCTTT. Protein: CSVEDLGRWGRTAFF.

In its sample, this clonotype was seen many times. Here the CDR3 reads CSVVGPNTEAFF. The CDR3 DNA sequence: TGCAGCGTTGTCGGACCGAACACTGAAGCTTTCTTT. V and J are TRBV29-1 and TRBJ1-1; D uncertain. The CDR3 sequence is 12 residues long. Trimming removed 4 bases at V and 1 base at J, with 7 bases between. CDR1 and CDR2 (germline): SQVTM, ANQGSEA.

The J gene is TRBJ1-5, the V gene TRBV4-1; maybe TRBD1 (5 bases). Trimming removed 2 bases from V and 7 bases from J, with 18 bases in between. This CDR3 has 16 amino acids. Germline assignment: CDR1 MGHRA and CDR2 YSYEKL. DNA for the CDR3: TGCGCCAGCAGCCAAACCGGGACCTCCTTCATCCAGCCCCAGCATTTT. Its translation: CASSQTGTSFIQPQHF.

This clonotype was found many times. The chain is built from TRBV10-2 and TRBJ1-4, with 10 bases aligning to TRBD1. V lost 6 bases and J lost 7; bases outside the gene matches: 5. This CDR3 is 14 amino acids long. CDR1 WSHSY and CDR2 SAAADI come from the germline V gene. In DNA form, the CDR3 reads TGCGCCAGCAGGAGGGGACAGGGGAGTGAAAAACTGTTTTTT. Protein: CASRRGQGSEKLFF.

Concerning this clonotype: An end of the junction differs from the germline gene, which may be a read error. This chain joins TRBV6-6 and TRBJ1-2; no clear D. The CDR3 contains 14 residues. Germline assignment: CDR1 MNHNY and CDR2 SVGAGI (reference sequence). The DNA for the CDR3 is TGTGCCGGCAGTTATGGGCCTGGGAGGTCTGGCTACACCTTC. It yields the protein CAGSYGPGRSGYTF.

The rearrangement links TRBV4-3 to TRBJ1-1; no clear D gene. The CDR3 is made up of 14 amino acids. Germline V CDR1 and CDR2: LGHNA, YSLEER. V was pared by 8 bases and J by 5 bases, with 18 bases between. This CDR3 is CASSPDLGVTEAFF. CDR3 nucleotides: TGCGCCAGCTCGCCAGACCTCGGGGTGACTGAAGCTTTCTTT.

On this clonotype itself: Given a much more abundant clone one base away, this may be a read error. CDR3 DNA sequence: TGTGCCAGCGGGGGACAGGGGTCCGGCGAGCAGTACTTC. Amino acid sequence: CASGGQGSGEQYF. The chain uses TRBV2 and TRBJ2-7; 10 nucleotides match TRBD1. This CDR3 is 13 amino acids long. Losses at the gene ends were 8 bases for V and 6 bases for J; bases not matched to a gene: 7. Germline assignment: CDR1 SNHLY and CDR2 FYNNEI.

The J gene is TRBJ2-5, the V gene TRBV25-1; D is possibly TRBD2 (6 bases). The V and J ends lost 10 bases and 2 bases respectively, with 20 bases between them. Germline CDR1 MGHDK, CDR2 SYGVNS. This CDR3 is built from 15 residues. The CDR3 nucleotides read TGTGCCACCTCGTCCGTTGGAGGGTTTCAAGAGACCCAGTACTTC. Protein product: CATSSVGGFQETQYF.

This clonotype was detected many times. V gene TRBV4-3 combines with J gene TRBJ1-6, with D maybe TRBD1 (5 bases). This CDR3 is built from 15 residues. Germline V CDR1 and CDR2: LGHNA, YSLEER. Between the trimmed V and J ends, which lost 2 bases and 9 bases, there was a span of 14 bases. CDR3 region: CASSQRDSLGSPLHF. The CDR3 coding sequence is TGCGCCAGCAGCCAAAGAGACAGCTTAGGTTCACCCCTCCACTTT.

This clonotype was recorded at least ten times. The genes are TRBV7-2 and TRBJ1-5; perhaps TRBD1 as D (6 bases). This CDR3 has 14 amino acids. Between the trimmed V and J ends, which lost 2 bases and 7 bases, there was a span of 12 bases. Per germline, CDR1 SGHTA and CDR2 FQGNSA. The CDR3 sequence: CASSLTGARQPQHF. As DNA, the CDR3 is TGTGCCAGCAGCTTAACGGGGGCACGGCAGCCCCAGCATTTT.

This clonotype was seen at least ten times. This sequence joins TRBV19 and TRBJ2-6; no clear D. CDR1 is LNHDA, CDR2 SQIVND, per germline (reference sequence). This CDR3 is built from 17 residues. V was pared by 1 base and J by 0 bases, with 10 bases between. CDR3 residues: CASSIVGLFSGANVLTF. Written as DNA, the CDR3 is TGTGCCAGTAGTATAGTCGGCCTGTTCTCTGGGGCCAACGTCCTGACTTTC.

The chain links TRBV20-1 to TRBJ2-7; D perhaps matches TRBD1 (6 bases). This CDR3 has 15 residues. V dropped 0 bases and J dropped 3 bases, with 15 bases sitting between them. Germline V gene data show CDR1 as DFQATT and CDR2 as SNEGSKA (reference sequence). In nucleotides, the CDR3 is TGCAGTGCTAGAGATCGGAGGACAGTAATCTACGAGCAGTACTTC. Translation gives CSARDRRTVIYEQYF.

In its sample, this clonotype was seen a few times. The chain links TRBV11-2 to TRBJ2-7, with TRBD2 as a possible D gene (5 bases). The ends were cut back, 0 bases at V and 2 bases at J, with 17 bases in the middle. CDR3 length: 17 residues. Germline V lookup: CDR1 SGHAT, CDR2 FQNNGV. CDR3 nucleotides: TGTGCCAGCAGCTTAGATCAGGCGCGGGCAGGCACCTACGAGCAGTACTTC. This gives the protein CASSLDQARAGTYEQYF.

This clonotype has a count of ten or more. The chain couples TRBV20-1 to TRBJ2-5; TRBD1 agrees at 7 bases. Germline trimming cut 7 bases from V and 5 bases from J; bases unmatched to any gene: 4. Germline values: CDR1 DFQATT, CDR2 SNEGSKA (reference sequence). The CDR3 runs 11 residues. CDR3 in amino acids: CSVTGEETQYF. CDR3 nucleotide sequence: TGCAGTGTTACAGGGGAGGAGACCCAGTACTTC.

This clonotype has just a few counts. This chain joins TRBV7-2 and TRBJ2-2; D is ambiguous. The CDR3 loop spans 14 amino acids. Between the trimmed V and J ends, which lost 6 bases and 3 bases, there was a span of 11 bases. Germline CDR1 and CDR2: SGHTA and FQGNSA. CDR3 sequence: CASRTQMDTGELFF. DNA for the CDR3: TGTGCCAGCAGGACCCAGATGGACACCGGGGAGCTGTTTTTT.

The CDR3 nucleotides are TGTGCCACCAGCTTGGGCCCTTCCCCTTACAATGAGCAGTTCTTC. Translation gives CATSLGPSPYNEQFF. The chain carries TRBV15 and TRBJ2-1, with D unresolved. This CDR3 has 15 residues. The V end lost 5 bases, the J end lost 4 bases, and 15 bases lay between the germline ends. Germline V lookup: CDR1 LNHNV, CDR2 YYDKDF (reference sequence).

Points on this clonotype: Possible read error: a much larger clone is one base away. This chain uses TRBV12-3 or TRBV12-4 with TRBJ2-5; D is possibly TRBD2 (6 bases). The CDR3 extends over 15 amino acids. V was cut by 7 bases and J by 1 base, with 16 bases left in between. CDR3 nucleotide sequence: TGTGCCAGCAACCCTACCGGGACTCCCCAAGAGACCCAGTACTTC. The encoded protein is CASNPTGTPQETQYF.

This clonotype was detected a few times. J is TRBJ1-5 and V is TRBV12-3 or TRBV12-4; TRBD1 is a possible D gene (5 bases). This CDR3 contains 17 residues. The V gene lost 1 base and the J gene lost 0 bases, with 13 bases spanning the gap. The CDR3 region is CASSLEVGTVSNQPQHF. CDR3 sequence (DNA): TGTGCCAGCAGTTTAGAGGTTGGGACGGTTAGCAATCAGCCCCAGCATTTT.

This clonotype was detected many times. The rearrangement joins TRBV4-2 to TRBJ2-2, with D tentatively TRBD2 (5 bases). Deletions cut 1 base from V and 4 bases from J, with 13 bases between. This CDR3 spans 16 amino acids. Germline V gene lookup returns CDR1 LGHNA and CDR2 YNFKEQ. In DNA, the CDR3 is TGTGCCAGCAGCCAAGTGTCGGGGTTCCTCACCGGGGAGCTGTTTTTT. Its protein product is CASSQVSGFLTGELFF.

Ten or more counts support this clonotype. V is TRBV7-2 and J is TRBJ2-7; tentatively, D is TRBD1 (6 bases). The CDR3 extends over 16 amino acids. Deletions cut 5 bases from V and 4 bases from J, with 21 bases between. In germline, CDR1 is SGHTA, CDR2 FQGNSA. The CDR3 protein is CASSGESQGNVYEQYF. Written as DNA, the CDR3 is TGTGCCAGCAGCGGAGAGTCACAGGGAAATGTTTACGAGCAGTACTTC.